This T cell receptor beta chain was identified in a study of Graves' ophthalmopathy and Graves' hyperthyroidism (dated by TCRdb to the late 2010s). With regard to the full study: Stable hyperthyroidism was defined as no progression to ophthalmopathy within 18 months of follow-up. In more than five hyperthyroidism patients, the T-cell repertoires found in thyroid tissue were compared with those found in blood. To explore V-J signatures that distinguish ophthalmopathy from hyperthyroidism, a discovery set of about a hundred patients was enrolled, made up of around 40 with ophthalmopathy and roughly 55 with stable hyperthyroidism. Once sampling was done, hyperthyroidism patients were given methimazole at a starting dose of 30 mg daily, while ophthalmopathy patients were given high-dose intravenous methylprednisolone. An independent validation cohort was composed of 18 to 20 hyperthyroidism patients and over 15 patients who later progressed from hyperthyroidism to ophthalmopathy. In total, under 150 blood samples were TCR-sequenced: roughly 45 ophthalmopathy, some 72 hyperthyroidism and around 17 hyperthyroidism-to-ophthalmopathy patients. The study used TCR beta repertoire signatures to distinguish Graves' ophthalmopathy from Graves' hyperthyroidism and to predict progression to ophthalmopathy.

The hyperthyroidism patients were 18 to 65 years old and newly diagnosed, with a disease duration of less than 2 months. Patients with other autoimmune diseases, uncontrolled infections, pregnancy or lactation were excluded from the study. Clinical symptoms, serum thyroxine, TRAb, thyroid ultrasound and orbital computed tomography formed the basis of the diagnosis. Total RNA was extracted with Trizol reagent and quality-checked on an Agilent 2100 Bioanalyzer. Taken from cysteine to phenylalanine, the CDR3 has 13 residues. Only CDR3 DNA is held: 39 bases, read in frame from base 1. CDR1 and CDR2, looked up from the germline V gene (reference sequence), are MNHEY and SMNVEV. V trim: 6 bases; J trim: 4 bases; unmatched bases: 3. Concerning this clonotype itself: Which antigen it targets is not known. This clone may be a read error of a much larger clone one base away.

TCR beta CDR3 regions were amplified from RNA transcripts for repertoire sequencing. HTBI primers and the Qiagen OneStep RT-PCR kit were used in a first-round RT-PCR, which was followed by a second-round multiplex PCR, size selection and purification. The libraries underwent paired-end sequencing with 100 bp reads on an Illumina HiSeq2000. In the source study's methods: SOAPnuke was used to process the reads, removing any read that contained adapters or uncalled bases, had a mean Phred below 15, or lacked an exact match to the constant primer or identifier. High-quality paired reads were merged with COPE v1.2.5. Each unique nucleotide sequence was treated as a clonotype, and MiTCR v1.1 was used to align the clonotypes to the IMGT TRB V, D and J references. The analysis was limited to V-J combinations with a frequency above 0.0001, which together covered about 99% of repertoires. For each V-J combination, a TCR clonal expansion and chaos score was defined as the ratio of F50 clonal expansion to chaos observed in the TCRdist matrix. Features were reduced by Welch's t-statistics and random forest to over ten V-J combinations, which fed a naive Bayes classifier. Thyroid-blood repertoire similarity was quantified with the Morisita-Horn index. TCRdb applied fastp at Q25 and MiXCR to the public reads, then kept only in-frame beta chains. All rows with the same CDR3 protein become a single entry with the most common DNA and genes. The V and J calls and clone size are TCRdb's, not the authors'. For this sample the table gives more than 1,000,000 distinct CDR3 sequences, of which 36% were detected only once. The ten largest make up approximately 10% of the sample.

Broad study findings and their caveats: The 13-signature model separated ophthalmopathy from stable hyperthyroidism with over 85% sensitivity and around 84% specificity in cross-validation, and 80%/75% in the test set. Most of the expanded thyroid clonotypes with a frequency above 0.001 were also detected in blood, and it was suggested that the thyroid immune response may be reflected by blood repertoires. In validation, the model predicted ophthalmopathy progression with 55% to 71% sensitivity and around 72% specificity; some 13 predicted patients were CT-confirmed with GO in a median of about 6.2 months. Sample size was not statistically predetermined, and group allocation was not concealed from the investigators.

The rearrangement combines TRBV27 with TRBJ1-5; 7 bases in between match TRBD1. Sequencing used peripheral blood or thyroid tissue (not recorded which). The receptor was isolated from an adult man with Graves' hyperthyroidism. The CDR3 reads CASSMGQNQPQHF. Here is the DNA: TGTGCCAGCAGCATGGGACAGAATCAGCCCCAGCATTTT.